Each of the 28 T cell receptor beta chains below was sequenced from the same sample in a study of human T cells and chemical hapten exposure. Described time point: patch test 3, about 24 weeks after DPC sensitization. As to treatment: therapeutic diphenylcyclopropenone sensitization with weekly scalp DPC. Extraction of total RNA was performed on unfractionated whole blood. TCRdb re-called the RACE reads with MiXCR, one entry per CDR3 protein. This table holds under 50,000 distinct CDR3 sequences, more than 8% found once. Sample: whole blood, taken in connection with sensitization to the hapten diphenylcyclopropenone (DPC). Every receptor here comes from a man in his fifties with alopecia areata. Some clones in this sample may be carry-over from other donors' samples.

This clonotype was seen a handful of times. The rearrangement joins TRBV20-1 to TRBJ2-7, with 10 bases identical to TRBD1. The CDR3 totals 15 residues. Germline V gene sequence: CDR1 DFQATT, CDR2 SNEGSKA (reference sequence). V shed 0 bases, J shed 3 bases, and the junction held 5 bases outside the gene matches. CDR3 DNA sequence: TGCAGTGCTAGAGACTCCGGGACAGGGGTCTACGAGCAGTACTTC. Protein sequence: CSARDSGTGVYEQYF.

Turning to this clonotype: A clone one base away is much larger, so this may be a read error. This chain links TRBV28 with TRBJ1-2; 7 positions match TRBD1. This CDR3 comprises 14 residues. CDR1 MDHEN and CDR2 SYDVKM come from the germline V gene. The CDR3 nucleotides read TGTGCCAGCACCCCACAGGGGATTAACTATGGCTTCACCTTC. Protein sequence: CASTPQGINYGFTF.

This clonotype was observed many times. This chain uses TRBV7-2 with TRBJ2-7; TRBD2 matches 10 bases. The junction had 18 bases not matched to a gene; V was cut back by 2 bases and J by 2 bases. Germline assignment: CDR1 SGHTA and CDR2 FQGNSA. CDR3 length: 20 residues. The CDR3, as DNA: TGTGCCAGCAGCTTACAGGCTAGCGGGAGCTATAAGGATGCCCCCTACGAGCAGTACTTC. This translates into CASSLQASGSYKDAPYEQYF.

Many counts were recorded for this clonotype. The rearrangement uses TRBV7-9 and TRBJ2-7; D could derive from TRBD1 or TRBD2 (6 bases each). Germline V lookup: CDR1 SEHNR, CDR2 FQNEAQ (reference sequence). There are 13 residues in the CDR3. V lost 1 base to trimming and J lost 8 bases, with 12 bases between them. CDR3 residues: CASSLDGGDKQYF. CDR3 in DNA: TGTGCCAGCAGCTTAGACGGCGGGGACAAGCAGTACTTC.

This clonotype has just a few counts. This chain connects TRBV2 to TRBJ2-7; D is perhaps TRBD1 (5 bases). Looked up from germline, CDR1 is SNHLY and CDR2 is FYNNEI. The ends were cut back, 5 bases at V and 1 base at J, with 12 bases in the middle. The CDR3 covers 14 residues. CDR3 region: CASSSGFDSYEQYF. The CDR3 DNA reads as TGTGCCAGCAGTTCAGGGTTCGATTCCTACGAGCAGTACTTC.

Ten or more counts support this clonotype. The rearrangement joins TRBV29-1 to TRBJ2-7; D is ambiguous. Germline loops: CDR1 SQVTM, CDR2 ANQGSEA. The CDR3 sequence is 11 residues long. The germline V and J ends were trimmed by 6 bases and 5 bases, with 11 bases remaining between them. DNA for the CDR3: TGCAGCGTCAACGCCTTCCACGAGCAGTACTTC. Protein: CSVNAFHEQYF.

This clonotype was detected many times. The CDR3 DNA is TGTGCCAGCAGTCACCGGACTAGCCCCGACGATGAGCAGTTCTTC. This translates into CASSHRTSPDDEQFF. The genes are TRBV28 and TRBJ2-1, with 8 nucleotides matching TRBD2. Germline V gene lookup returns CDR1 MDHEN and CDR2 SYDVKM. The CDR3 spans 15 residues. V shed 5 bases, J shed 8 bases, and the junction held 11 bases outside the gene matches. Supplemented by reference TRBV28 and TRBJ2-1, the full variable domain reads DVKVTQSSRYLVKRTGEKVFLECVQDMDHENMFWYRQDPGLGLRLIYFSYDVKMKEKGDIPEGYSVSREKKERFSLILESASTNQTSMYLCASSHRTSPDDEQFFGPGTRLTVL.

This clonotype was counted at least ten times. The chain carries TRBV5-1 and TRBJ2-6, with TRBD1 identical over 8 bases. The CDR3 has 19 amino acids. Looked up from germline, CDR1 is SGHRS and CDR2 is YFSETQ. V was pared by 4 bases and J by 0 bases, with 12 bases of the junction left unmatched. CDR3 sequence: CASSVDRDRSYSGANVLTF. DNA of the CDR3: TGCGCCAGCAGCGTCGACCGGGACAGGTCATACTCTGGGGCCAACGTCCTGACTTTC.

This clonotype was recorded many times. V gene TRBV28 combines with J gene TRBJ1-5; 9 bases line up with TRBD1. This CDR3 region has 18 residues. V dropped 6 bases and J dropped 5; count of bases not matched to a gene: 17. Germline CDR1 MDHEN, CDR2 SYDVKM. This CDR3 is CASSPDRGGMGGDQPQHF. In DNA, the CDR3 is TGTGCCAGCAGCCCGGACAGGGGAGGAATGGGAGGGGATCAGCCCCAGCATTTT. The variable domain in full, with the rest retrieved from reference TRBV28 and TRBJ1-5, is DVKVTQSSRYLVKRTGEKVFLECVQDMDHENMFWYRQDPGLGLRLIYFSYDVKMKEKGDIPEGYSVSREKKERFSLILESASTNQTSMYLCASSPDRGGMGGDQPQHFGDGTRLSIL.

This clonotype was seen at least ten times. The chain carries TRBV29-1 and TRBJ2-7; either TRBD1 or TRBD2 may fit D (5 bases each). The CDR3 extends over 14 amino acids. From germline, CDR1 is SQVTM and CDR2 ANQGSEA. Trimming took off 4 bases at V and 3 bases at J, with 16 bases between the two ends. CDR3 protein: CSVVGQGVGYEQYF. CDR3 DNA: TGCAGCGTTGTGGGCCAGGGAGTTGGCTACGAGCAGTACTTC.

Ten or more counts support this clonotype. CDR3 residues: CSARDPLAGSQDTQYF. The CDR3 coding sequence is TGCAGTGCTAGGGACCCCCTAGCGGGAAGTCAAGATACGCAGTATTTT. The chain links TRBV20-1 to TRBJ2-3, with 9 bases that match TRBD2. Germline assignment: CDR1 DFQATT and CDR2 SNEGSKA (reference sequence). V lost 3 bases, J lost 5 bases, and 12 bases stayed unmatched. There are 16 residues in the CDR3.

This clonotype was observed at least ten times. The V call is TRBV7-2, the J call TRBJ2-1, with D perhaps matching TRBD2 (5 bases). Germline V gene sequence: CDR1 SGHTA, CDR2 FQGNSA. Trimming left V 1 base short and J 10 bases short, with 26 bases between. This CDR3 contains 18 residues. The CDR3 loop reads CASSLVVGSRVRIKEQFF. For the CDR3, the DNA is TGTGCCAGCAGCTTAGTGGTAGGGTCGCGGGTGAGGATTAAAGAGCAGTTCTTC.

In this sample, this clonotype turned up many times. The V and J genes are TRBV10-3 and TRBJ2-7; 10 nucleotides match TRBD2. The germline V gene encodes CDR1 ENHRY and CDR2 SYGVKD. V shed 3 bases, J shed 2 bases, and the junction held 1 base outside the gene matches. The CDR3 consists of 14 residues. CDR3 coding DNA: TGTGCCATCAGTGACACTAGCGGGACCTACGAGCAGTACTTC. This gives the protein CAISDTSGTYEQYF.

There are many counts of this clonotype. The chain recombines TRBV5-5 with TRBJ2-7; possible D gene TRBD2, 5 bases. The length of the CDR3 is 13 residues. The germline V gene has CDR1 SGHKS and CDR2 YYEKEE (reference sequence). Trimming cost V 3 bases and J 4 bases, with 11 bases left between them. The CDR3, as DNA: TGTGCCAGCAGCTCGACCGGCGGGTACGAGCAGTACTTC. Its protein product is CASSSTGGYEQYF. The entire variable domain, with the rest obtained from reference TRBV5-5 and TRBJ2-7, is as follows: DAGVTQSPTHLIKTRGQQVTLRCSPISGHKSVSWYQQVLGQGPQFIFQYYEKEERGRGNFPDRFSARQFPNYSSELNVNALLLGDSALYLCASSSTGGYEQYFGPGTRLTVT.

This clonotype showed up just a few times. The CDR3 DNA is TGCAGCGTCCGCGCTGGGGGGCGGTACGAGCAGTACTTC. Translation gives CSVRAGGRYEQYF. The genes are TRBV29-1 and TRBJ2-7; D might be TRBD1 or TRBD2, each matching 6 bases. The CDR3 has 13 residues. CDR1 and CDR2 (germline): SQVTM, ANQGSEA. The germline V and J ends were trimmed by 6 bases and 4 bases, with 16 bases remaining between them.

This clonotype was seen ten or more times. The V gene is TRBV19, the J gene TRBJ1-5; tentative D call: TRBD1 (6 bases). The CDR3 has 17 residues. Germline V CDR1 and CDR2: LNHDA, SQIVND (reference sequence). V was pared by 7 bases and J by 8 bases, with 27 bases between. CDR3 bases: TGTGCCAGTACCGCCCAGGGGCCGGATTATCTAAATGAGCCCCAGCATTTT. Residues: CASTAQGPDYLNEPQHF.

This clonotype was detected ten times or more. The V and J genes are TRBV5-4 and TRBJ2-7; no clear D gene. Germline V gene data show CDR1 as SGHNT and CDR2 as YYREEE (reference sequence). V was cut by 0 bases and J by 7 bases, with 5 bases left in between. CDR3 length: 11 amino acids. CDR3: CASSLELEQYF. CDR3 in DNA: TGTGCCAGCAGCTTGGAACTTGAGCAGTACTTC.

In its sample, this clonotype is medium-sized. DNA for the CDR3: TGCGCCAGCAGCCAGGGACAGGGCTATGAGCAGTTCTTC. Its translation is CASSQGQGYEQFF. The chain joins TRBV4-3 to TRBJ2-1, with 9 nucleotides matching TRBD1. This CDR3 has 13 residues. Germline CDR1 and CDR2: LGHNA and YSLEER. Trimming took 3 bases from V and 8 from J; bases not matched to a gene: 2.

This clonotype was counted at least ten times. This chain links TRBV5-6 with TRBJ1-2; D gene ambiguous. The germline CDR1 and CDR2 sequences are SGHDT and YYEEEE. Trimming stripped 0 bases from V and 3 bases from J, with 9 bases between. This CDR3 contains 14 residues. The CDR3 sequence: CASSLGGVDYGYTF. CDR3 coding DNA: TGTGCCAGCAGCTTGGGCGGGGTTGACTATGGCTACACCTTC.

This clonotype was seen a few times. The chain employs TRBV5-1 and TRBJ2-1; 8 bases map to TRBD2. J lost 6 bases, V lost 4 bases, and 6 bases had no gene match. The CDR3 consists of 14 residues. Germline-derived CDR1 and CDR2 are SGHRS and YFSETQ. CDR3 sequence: CASSPGTSGNEQFF. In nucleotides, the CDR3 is TGCGCCAGCAGCCCCGGGACTAGTGGCAATGAGCAGTTCTTC.

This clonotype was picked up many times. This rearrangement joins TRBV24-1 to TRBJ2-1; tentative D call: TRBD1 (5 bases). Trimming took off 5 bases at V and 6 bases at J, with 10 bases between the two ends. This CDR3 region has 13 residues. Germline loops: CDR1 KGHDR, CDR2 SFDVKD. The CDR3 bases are TGTGCCACCAGTGCCCCAACAGGCAATGAGCAGTTCTTC. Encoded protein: CATSAPTGNEQFF.

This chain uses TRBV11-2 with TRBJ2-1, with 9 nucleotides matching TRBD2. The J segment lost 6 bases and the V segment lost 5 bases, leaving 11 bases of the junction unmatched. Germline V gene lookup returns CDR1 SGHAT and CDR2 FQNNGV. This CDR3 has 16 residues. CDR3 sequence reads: CASSVTLAGVTNEQFF. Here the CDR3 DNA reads TGTGCCAGCAGCGTTACATTAGCGGGGGTGACCAATGAGCAGTTCTTC.

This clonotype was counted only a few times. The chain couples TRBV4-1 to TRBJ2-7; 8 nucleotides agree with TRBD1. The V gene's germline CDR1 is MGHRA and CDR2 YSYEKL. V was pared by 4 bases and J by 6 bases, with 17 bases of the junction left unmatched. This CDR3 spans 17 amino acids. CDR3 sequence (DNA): TGCGCCAGCAGCCCCCACTCCGCAGACAGGGGCAAGTCCGAGCAGTACTTC. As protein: CASSPHSADRGKSEQYF.

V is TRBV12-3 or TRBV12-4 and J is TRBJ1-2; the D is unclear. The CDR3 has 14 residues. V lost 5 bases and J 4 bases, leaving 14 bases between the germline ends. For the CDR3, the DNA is TGTGCCAGCAGTGATTTTGGGTTGACCTATGGCTACACCTTC. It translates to CASSDFGLTYGYTF.

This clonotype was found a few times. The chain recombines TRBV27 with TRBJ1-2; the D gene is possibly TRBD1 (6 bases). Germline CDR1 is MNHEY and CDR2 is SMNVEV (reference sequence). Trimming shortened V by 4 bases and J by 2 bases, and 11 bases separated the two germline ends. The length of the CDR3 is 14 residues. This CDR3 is CASSSRTENYGYTF. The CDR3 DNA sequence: TGTGCCAGCAGTTCTCGGACAGAGAACTATGGCTACACCTTC.

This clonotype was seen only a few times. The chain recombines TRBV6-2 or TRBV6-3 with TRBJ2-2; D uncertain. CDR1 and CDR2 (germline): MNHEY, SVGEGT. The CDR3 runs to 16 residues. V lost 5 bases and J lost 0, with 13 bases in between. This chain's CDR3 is CASSLETLSNTGELFF. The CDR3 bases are TGTGCCAGCAGTCTCGAGACACTGTCGAACACCGGGGAGCTGTTTTTT.

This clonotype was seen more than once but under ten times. The CDR3: CASSEKPPLAGSTRATGQYF. CDR3 in DNA: TGTGCCAGCAGTGAAAAACCCCCACTAGCGGGCTCAACTAGGGCTACGGGGCAGTACTTC. V usage is TRBV6-1 and J usage is TRBJ2-7; 9 bases are shared with TRBD2. This CDR3 is 20 amino acids long. Germline V gives CDR1 MNHNS, CDR2 SASEGT. Germline trimming cut 2 bases from V and 9 bases from J; bases unmatched to any gene: 26.

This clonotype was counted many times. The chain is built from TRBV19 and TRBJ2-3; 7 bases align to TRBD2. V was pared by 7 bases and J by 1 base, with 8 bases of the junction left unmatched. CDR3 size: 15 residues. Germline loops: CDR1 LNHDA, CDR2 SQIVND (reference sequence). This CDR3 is CASIGREKGTDTQYF. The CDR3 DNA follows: TGTGCCAGTATCGGGCGGGAGAAGGGCACAGATACGCAGTATTTT.